What follows are 5 T cell receptor beta chains derived from one specimen sequenced in a study of cytomegalovirus exposure and HLA in healthy donors. Amplification used 60 Vbeta primers and 13 Jbeta primers. TCRdb's table, derived via immunoSEQ multiplex PCR, lists solely in-frame clones and lacks some. The sample records 140,000 to 150,000 clones, approximately 81% being singletons. The sample comprised PBMCs. These TCRs come from a boy aged 2-15 years in good health and CMV-seronegative.

The rearrangement joins TRBV7-2 to TRBJ2-7, with D unclear. Germline CDR1 is SGHTA and CDR2 is FQGNSA. This CDR3 is built from 11 residues. Trimming removed 5 bases from V and 3 bases from J, with 5 bases in between. The CDR3 DNA follows: TGTGCCAGCAGCCCTCGCTACGAGCAGTACTTC. Translating it yields CASSPRYEQYF. The variable domain in full, completed from reference TRBV7-2 and TRBJ2-7, reads GAGVSQSPSNKVTEKGKDVELRCDPISGHTALYWYRQSLGQGLEFLIYFQGNSAPDKSGLPSDRFSAERTGGSVSTLTIQRTQQEDSAVYLCASSPRYEQYFGPGTRLTVT.

In its sample, this clone was seen a few times. The chain recombines TRBV15 with TRBJ2-2, with D perhaps matching TRBD1 (6 bases). CDR3 length equals 16 residues. Germline lookup yields CDR1 LNHNV and CDR2 YYDKDF (reference sequence). Trimming took 1 base from V and 1 from J, leaving 10 bases between them. The CDR3 nucleotides read TGTGCCACCAGCAGAGGGACAGCCTGGAACACCGGGGAGCTGTTTTTT. As protein: CATSRGTAWNTGELFF.

The rearrangement uses TRBV7-9 and TRBJ2-2, with a possible D match to TRBD1 (6 bases). The CDR3 is made up of 14 amino acids. The ends were cut back, 6 bases at V and 5 bases at J, with 13 bases in the middle. The germline CDR1 and CDR2 sequences are SEHNR and FQNEAQ (reference sequence). CDR3 loop: CASRNRDRTGELFF. The CDR3, as DNA: TGTGCCAGCAGAAACAGGGATAGGACCGGGGAGCTGTTTTTT.

Concerning this clone: The conserved phenylalanine or tryptophan is not found at the CDR3 terminus, so this likely reflects a read error. V usage is TRBV7-2 and J usage is TRBJ1-2; 8 bases agree with TRBD1. Trimming took 2 bases from V and 10 from J; bases not matched to a gene: 9. In germline, CDR1 is SGHTA, CDR2 FQGNSA. The CDR3 runs 14 residues. The CDR3 region has the DNA TGTGCCAGCAGCTTACAGACAGGGGACACTGACTACACCCTC. Translated, it gives CASSLQTGDTDYTL.

The CDR3, as DNA: TGTGGACTAGCGGGGGATCTTCCGGACGAGCAGTACTTC. It is translated as CGLAGDLPDEQYF. V and J are TRBV21-1 and TRBJ2-7; the tabulated D call, TRBD2, remains unverified against the DNA. TRBV21-1 constitutes a pseudogene. CDR3 size: 13 residues.